This TCR beta chain was captured by sequencing in a study of CD8 T cells in Susac syndrome. Findings and limits, study-wide: The study's TCR sequencing and HLA analysis drew on a certain number of individuals. That number was acknowledged as relatively small.

Sequencing of TCR beta covered CD8+ and CD4+ T cells obtained from blood. The multiple sclerosis control group consisted of treatment-naive patients whose relapsing-remitting disease, which was either stable or active, fulfilled revised McDonald criteria. Random hexamers were used to reverse transcribe roughly 0.45 to 1 ug of RNA. An immunoSEQ multiplex PCR generated amplified TCR beta CDR3 products spanning 54 Vbeta and 13 Jbeta. Using its own MiXCR run on the immunoSEQ multiplex PCR reads, TCRdb lists one record per CDR3 protein. The table includes about 250,000 distinct CDR3 sequences, just under 95% detected once. For this clonotype: The antigen is not known.

The CDR3 contains 13 residues. CDR1 is SGHTA and CDR2 is FQGNSA in the germline V gene. Trimming removed 4 bases from V and 7 bases from J, with 13 bases in between. The V and J genes are TRBV7-2 and TRBJ1-2; D is uncertain. Sequenced input: CD4+ T cells from PBMCs. This TCR was sampled from a human donor with multiple sclerosis. This CDR3 is CASSSRGGFGYTF. The CDR3 DNA reads TGTGCCAGCAGCTCGCGCGGTGGCTTTGGCTACACCTTC.